The 21 T cell receptor beta chains below were found in one sample sequenced in a study of blood T cells in healthy people across ages. The second PCR ran roughly 7 to 11 cycles with a sample-barcoded 5' primer and J-beta primers. TCRdb independently ran MiXCR on the 5' RACE reads; one entry per CDR3 protein. The sample consists of roughly 800,000 distinct CDR3 sequences, over 45% of them appearing once. The sample was blood. The receptors derive from a man between 25 and 39 years old in good health.

CDR3 in amino acids: CASSYSPGVPYGYTF. The CDR3 region has the DNA TGTGCCAGCAGTTACTCCCCAGGGGTCCCTTATGGCTACACCTTC. This rearrangement joins TRBV6-5 to TRBJ1-2; D perhaps matches TRBD1 (6 bases). V lost 0 bases, J lost 5 bases, and 13 bases lay in between. CDR1 is MNHEY, CDR2 SVGAGI, per germline. This CDR3 has 15 amino acids.

The DNA of the CDR3 is TGTGCCTGGAGTCCCCTTGAAACCTACGAGCAGTACTTC. Protein sequence: CAWSPLETYEQYF. This chain uses TRBV30 with TRBJ2-4; D uncertain. The DNA matches TRBJ2-7 better at its end, which makes the J call doubtful. The CDR3 spans 13 residues. CDR1 and CDR2 from the germline V gene are GTSNPN and SVGIG (reference sequence).

The chain recombines TRBV20-1 with TRBJ2-7; D tentatively reads TRBD1 or TRBD2 (5 bases each). The germline V and J ends were trimmed by 4 bases and 3 bases, with 13 bases remaining between them. Germline CDR1 reads DFQATT; CDR2 reads SNEGSKA (reference sequence). The CDR3 contains 13 residues. The CDR3 coding sequence is TGCAGTGCTAATCCGGGACCATTCTACGAGCAGTACTTC. Translating gives CSANPGPFYEQYF.

The gene calls are TRBV3-1 and TRBJ2-7; no clear D. Trimming took 4 bases from V and 4 from J, leaving 11 bases between them. Germline CDR1 and CDR2: LGHDT and YNNKEL (reference sequence). The CDR3 length is 13 residues. CDR3: CASSPRPGYEQYF. The CDR3 DNA sequence: TGTGCCAGCAGCCCTCGTCCAGGTTACGAGCAGTACTTC.

The chain is built from TRBV7-9 and TRBJ2-7; D is undetermined. This CDR3 spans 13 amino acids. Germline CDR1 is SEHNR and CDR2 is FQNEAQ (reference sequence). V was clipped by 9 bases and J by 2 bases, with 14 bases between them. CDR3 loop: CASGLSPTYEQYF. CDR3 coding DNA: TGTGCCAGTGGGCTCTCCCCCACCTACGAGCAGTACTTC. Full variable domain (missing parts from reference TRBV7-9 and TRBJ2-7): DTGVSQNPRHKITKRGQNVTFRCDPISEHNRLYWYRQTLGQGPEFLTYFQNEAQLEKSRLLSDRFSAERPKGSFSTLEIQRTEQGDSAMYLCASGLSPTYEQYFGPGTRLTVT.

The rearrangement uses TRBV5-1 and TRBJ2-4; D might be TRBD2 (5 bases). Germline CDR1 is SGHRS and CDR2 is YFSETQ. The V gene lost 0 bases and the J gene lost 13 bases, with 26 bases spanning the gap. This CDR3 has 17 amino acids. In DNA, the CDR3 is TGCGCCAGCAGCTTGGGGCAAGGCCGGGCCAAACCTGGGGAGCAGTACTTC. This encodes CASSLGQGRAKPGEQYF.

J is TRBJ2-5 and V is TRBV7-2; D could derive from TRBD1 or TRBD2 (6 bases each). This CDR3 is built from 14 residues. CDR1 SGHTA and CDR2 FQGNSA come from the germline V gene. The V end was cut by 6 bases, the J end by 5 bases, with 16 bases between. The CDR3: CASRPGASRETQYF. CDR3 nucleotide sequence: TGTGCCAGCAGGCCGGGGGCGTCGAGGGAGACCCAGTACTTC. The full variable domain, with the rest looked up from reference TRBV7-2 and TRBJ2-5, is GAGVSQSPSNKVTEKGKDVELRCDPISGHTALYWYRQSLGQGLEFLIYFQGNSAPDKSGLPSDRFSAERTGGSVSTLTIQRTQQEDSAVYLCASRPGASRETQYFGPGTRLLVL.

The chain combines TRBV28 with TRBJ1-2; a weak D match, TRBD1 (6 bases). Germline CDR1 is MDHEN and CDR2 is SYDVKM. This CDR3 is 14 amino acids long. The ends were cut back, 6 bases at V and 4 bases at J, with 15 bases in the middle. The CDR3 coding sequence is TGTGCCAGCAGGCCCGGGACATTCGGCTATGGCTACACCTTC. Translating it yields CASRPGTFGYGYTF.

In its sample, this clonotype was seen a few times. CDR3 sequence (DNA): TGCAGTGCCGCCCCGTTAAGGATTAACTATGGCTACACCTTC. This codes for CSAAPLRINYGYTF. The chain recombines TRBV20-1 with TRBJ1-2; no definite D call. This CDR3 contains 14 residues. The V and J ends lost 6 bases and 1 base respectively, with 15 bases between them. The V gene's germline CDR1 is DFQATT and CDR2 SNEGSKA (reference sequence).

The chain's CDR3 is CASSSTGVPEQYF. The CDR3 DNA reads as TGTGCCAGCAGCTCGACAGGGGTCCCCGAGCAGTACTTC. This chain connects TRBV7-6 to TRBJ2-7; 8 bases match TRBD1. Germline values: CDR1 SGHVS, CDR2 FNYEAQ. The CDR3 is 13 residues long. The junction had 5 bases not matched to a gene; V was cut back by 4 bases and J by 6 bases.

This clonotype was counted only a few times. The chain uses TRBV4-3 and TRBJ2-5; D may be TRBD1 (5 bases). CDR3 length equals 15 residues. Germline values: CDR1 LGHNA, CDR2 YSLEER. V shed 1 base and J shed 2 bases, with 11 bases lying between them. The CDR3 DNA follows: TGCGCCAGCAGCCAAGGTGCGCCAGGGCAAGAGACCCAGTACTTC. Amino acid sequence: CASSQGAPGQETQYF.

This chain uses TRBV20-1 with TRBJ2-1; no firm D call. This CDR3 spans 11 amino acids. Germline-derived CDR1 and CDR2 are DFQATT and SNEGSKA (reference sequence). Trimming took 4 bases from V and 6 from J, leaving 7 bases between them. Written as DNA, the CDR3 is TGCAGTGCTACTCTTCTCAATGAGCAGTTCTTC. Translation gives CSATLLNEQFF.

This chain uses TRBV7-2 with TRBJ2-7, with D maybe TRBD2 (6 bases). There are 15 residues in the CDR3. The ends were cut back, 8 bases at V and 0 bases at J, with 17 bases in the middle. Germline-derived CDR1 and CDR2 are SGHTA and FQGNSA. CDR3 in DNA: TGTGCCAGCGCCCCATCTGCCGGGAGCTCCTACGAGCAGTACTTC. It codes for CASAPSAGSSYEQYF.

This clonotype was observed once. This sequence joins TRBV6-1 and TRBJ1-5; D not resolved. The V end was cut by 3 bases, the J end by 6 bases, with 3 bases between. Germline V gene sequence: CDR1 MNHNS, CDR2 SASEGT. The CDR3 has 11 residues. CDR3 DNA sequence: TGTGCCAGCAGTGACCTTCAGCCCCAGCATTTT. Protein: CASSDLQPQHF.

The table lists this clonotype with a few counts. The V gene is TRBV27, the J gene TRBJ2-7, with unresolved D. The germline gives CDR1 MNHEY, CDR2 SMNVEV (reference sequence). The CDR3 runs 13 residues. V was shortened by 3 bases and J by 2 bases, with 8 bases between the two germline ends. The CDR3 nucleotides read TGTGCCAGCAGTTTCTCGGAGACCTACGAGCAGTACTTC. Translated, it gives CASSFSETYEQYF.

This clonotype has a handful of counts. This sequence joins TRBV27 and TRBJ2-7; 11 positions agree with TRBD2. The CDR3 loop spans 13 amino acids. The germline V gene has CDR1 MNHEY and CDR2 SMNVEV (reference sequence). With V trimmed by 10 bases and J by 3 bases, 5 bases remained unmatched. The CDR3 sequence is CATRLAGNYEQYF. CDR3 nucleotides: TGTGCCACGCGACTAGCGGGGAACTACGAGCAGTACTTC.

The rearrangement joins TRBV20-1 to TRBJ1-2; D is ambiguous. The CDR3 runs 14 residues. The V gene's germline CDR1 is DFQATT and CDR2 SNEGSKA (reference sequence). V was pared by 5 bases and J by 3 bases, with 16 bases between. The CDR3 DNA sequence: TGCAGTGCTGCCGAGGGCCGAGACTACTATGGCTACACCTTC. This codes for CSAAEGRDYYGYTF.

This clonotype was seen only once. The V call is TRBV28, the J call TRBJ2-7; D is perhaps TRBD1 or TRBD2 (5 bases each). The CDR3 has 15 residues. Trimming took off 1 base at V and 2 bases at J, with 12 bases between the two ends. Germline V gene lookup returns CDR1 MDHEN and CDR2 SYDVKM. CDR3 bases: TGTGCCAGCAGTTTATCCCGGGACGGCGCCTACGAGCAGTACTTC. Its protein is CASSLSRDGAYEQYF.

In this sample, this clonotype turned up once. The rearrangement joins TRBV24-1 to TRBJ2-3; tentative D call: TRBD2 (6 bases). CDR1 and CDR2 (germline): KGHDR, SFDVKD. Trimming took 5 bases from V and 4 from J, leaving 15 bases between them. The CDR3 is 15 residues long. CDR3 DNA sequence: TGTGCCACCAGTGCGGCGGGGAGTTTAGCAGATACGCAGTATTTT. Its protein is CATSAAGSLADTQYF.

As for this clonotype: One end of the junction does not line up with germline, which may come from a read error. The chain combines TRBV6-6 with TRBJ2-5; 8 nucleotides agree with TRBD1. The J call could be wrong; TRBJ2-7 is a better fit for the DNA end. The CDR3 has 16 amino acids. Germline lookup yields CDR1 MNHNY and CDR2 SVGAGI (reference sequence). The CDR3 coding sequence is TGTGCCGGCAGCTTAGCCACCGGGACAGGAGTTTACGAGCAGTACTTC. It encodes CAGSLATGTGVYEQYF.

This clonotype has ten or more counts. The chain is built from TRBV20-1 and TRBJ2-3; the D gene could be TRBD1 or TRBD2 (5 bases each). V was clipped by 1 base and J by 10 bases, with 21 bases between them. CDR3 length: 15 residues. Germline-derived CDR1 and CDR2 are DFQATT and SNEGSKA (reference sequence). The CDR3 is CSARAGALHPSAQYF. In nucleotides, the CDR3 is TGCAGTGCTAGAGCCGGGGCCCTACACCCCAGCGCGCAGTATTTT.